These 29 T cell receptor beta chains were sequenced from one sample in a study of T cells in Graves' hyperthyroidism and ophthalmopathy. Amplified TCR beta CDR3 regions came from RNA transcripts. First-round RT-PCR of the TCR CDR3 relied on the HTBI primer set. In TCRdb, the multiplex PCR reads were re-called with MiXCR into one record per CDR3 protein. The table has just over 550,000 distinct CDR3 sequences, 46% seen once. The sequencing sample was made of peripheral blood or thyroid tissue (not recorded which). All receptors come from a woman younger than 35 with Graves' hyperthyroidism.

This clonotype was counted a few times. V gene TRBV29-1 combines with J gene TRBJ2-7; 7 bases line up with TRBD1. Germline trimming cut 3 bases from V and 0 bases from J; bases unmatched to any gene: 2. This CDR3 comprises 13 residues. Germline assignment: CDR1 SQVTM and CDR2 ANQGSEA. CDR3 nucleotides: TGCAGCGTTGAGGGACAGTACTCCTACGAGCAGTACTTC. Residues: CSVEGQYSYEQYF.

This sequence joins TRBV29-1 and TRBJ2-7; D could derive from TRBD1 or TRBD2 (5 bases each). Trimming removed 2 bases from V and 2 bases from J, with 10 bases in between. Germline CDR1 and CDR2: SQVTM and ANQGSEA. This CDR3 region has 13 residues. CDR3 sequence: CSVERGTPYEQYF. The CDR3 DNA follows: TGCAGCGTTGAAAGAGGGACCCCCTACGAGCAGTACTTC.

This clonotype was seen more than once but under ten times. The rearrangement links TRBV20-1 to TRBJ1-1; possible D gene TRBD1, 5 bases. This CDR3 region has 15 residues. V was clipped by 5 bases and J by 1 base, with 17 bases between them. Germline V gene lookup returns CDR1 DFQATT and CDR2 SNEGSKA (reference sequence). In nucleotides, the CDR3 is TGCAGTGCTCTGGCTCAAGGGACCGGGAACACTGAAGCTTTCTTT. Residues: CSALAQGTGNTEAFF.

The gene calls are TRBV7-9 and TRBJ1-2, with TRBD1 matching 8 bases. Per germline, CDR1 SEHNR and CDR2 FQNEAQ (reference sequence). CDR3 length: 14 amino acids. Trimming at V came to 5 bases and at J to 3 bases, leaving 5 bases not matched to a gene. In nucleotides, the CDR3 is TGTGCCAGCAGCCAAAGGGACAGGTACTATGGCTACACCTTC. Encoded protein: CASSQRDRYYGYTF.

The gene calls are TRBV7-9 and TRBJ2-5; perhaps TRBD1 as D (7 bases). Trimming shortened V by 4 bases and J by 2 bases, and 14 bases separated the two germline ends. CDR1 is SEHNR and CDR2 is FQNEAQ in the germline V gene (reference sequence). There are 15 residues in the CDR3. The CDR3 protein is CASSSGGTAQETQYF. The DNA of the CDR3 is TGTGCCAGCAGCTCAGGGGGGACAGCTCAAGAGACCCAGTACTTC.

This clonotype was observed many times. CDR3 DNA sequence: TGTGCCAGCAGTCGCGGGGGCGGGCGGCAGCCCCAGCATTTT. Its translation is CASSRGGGRQPQHF. The rearrangement links TRBV7-9 to TRBJ1-5, with D perhaps TRBD1 (6 bases). The CDR3 covers 14 residues. Trimming shortened V by 6 bases and J by 7 bases, and 16 bases separated the two germline ends. The V gene's germline CDR1 is SEHNR and CDR2 FQNEAQ (reference sequence). The whole variable domain, remainder taken from reference TRBV7-9 and TRBJ1-5, is DTGVSQNPRHKITKRGQNVTFRCDPISEHNRLYWYRQTLGQGPEFLTYFQNEAQLEKSRLLSDRFSAERPKGSFSTLEIQRTEQGDSAMYLCASSRGGGRQPQHFGDGTRLSIL.

The table lists this clonotype with many counts. V gene TRBV7-9 combines with J gene TRBJ1-1; no firm D call. Germline-derived CDR1 and CDR2 are SEHNR and FQNEAQ (reference sequence). CDR3 length: 16 residues. The V end was cut by 2 bases, the J end by 0 bases, with 13 bases between. CDR3 protein: CASSLWPSRLNTEAFF. The CDR3 DNA sequence: TGTGCCAGCAGCTTATGGCCCTCCCGTCTGAACACTGAAGCTTTCTTT.

This clonotype was recorded at least ten times. The V gene is TRBV20-1, the J gene TRBJ1-2; the match to TRBD1 covers 7 bases. With V trimmed by 7 bases and J by 3 bases, 8 bases remained unmatched. The length of the CDR3 is 13 residues. CDR1 DFQATT and CDR2 SNEGSKA come from the germline V gene (reference sequence). In nucleotides, the CDR3 is TGCAGTGGCATGACAGGGTTCGACTATGGCTACACCTTC. Translation: CSGMTGFDYGYTF.

The chain employs TRBV6-5 and TRBJ2-7; TRBD1 matches at 7 bases. Trimming cost V 5 bases and J 4 bases; bases outside gene matches: 11. The germline gives CDR1 MNHEY, CDR2 SVGAGI. The CDR3 is made up of 15 amino acids. Written as DNA, the CDR3 is TGTGCCAGCAGTGACTACAGGGGTATGGAGTACGAGCAGTACTTC. The encoded protein is CASSDYRGMEYEQYF.

The chain employs TRBV13 and TRBJ2-7; weak D call: TRBD1 (6 bases). Germline V gives CDR1 PRHDT, CDR2 FYEKMQ (reference sequence). Trimming pared 5 bases from V and 3 bases from J, leaving 14 bases between. The CDR3 loop spans 14 amino acids. CDR3 protein: CASSPRDTYYEQYF. The CDR3 coding sequence is TGTGCCAGCAGCCCCCGGGACACTTACTACGAGCAGTACTTC.

The chain joins TRBV20-1 to TRBJ1-1; D is perhaps TRBD1 (5 bases). Per germline, CDR1 DFQATT and CDR2 SNEGSKA (reference sequence). The CDR3 runs to 16 residues. The V and J ends lost 2 bases and 7 bases respectively, with 23 bases between them. The CDR3 loop reads CSARWPGPAGLIEAFF. In nucleotides, the CDR3 is TGCAGTGCTAGATGGCCGGGGCCGGCAGGGCTCATTGAAGCTTTCTTT.

Concerning this clonotype itself: A read error is possible here, since a much larger clone lies one base away. V and J are TRBV7-2 and TRBJ1-5; the D is unclear. This CDR3 is 16 amino acids long. Germline CDR1 SGHTA, CDR2 FQGNSA. V was trimmed by 0 bases and J by 6 bases, leaving 15 bases between them. For the CDR3, the DNA is TGTGCCAGCAGCTTAGCGACGGTTCTTAGGGTTCAGCCCCAGCATTTT. Translation gives CASSLATVLRVQPQHF. Using reference TRBV7-2 and TRBJ1-5 for the parts outside the CDR3, the full variable domain is GAGVSQSPSNKVTEKGKDVELRCDPISGHTALYWYRQSLGQGLEFLIYFQGNSAPDKSGLPSDRFSAERTGGSVSTLTIQRTQQEDSAVYLCASSLATVLRVQPQHFGDGTRLSIL.

The chain is built from TRBV19 and TRBJ2-7; TRBD2 aligns across 9 bases. Trimming removed 8 bases from V and 5 bases from J; junction bases left unmatched: 13. This CDR3 is 15 amino acids long. From germline, CDR1 is LNHDA and CDR2 SQIVND (reference sequence). The CDR3 is CASGPIAGEVHEQYF. The DNA for the CDR3 is TGTGCCAGTGGTCCAATAGCGGGAGAGGTCCACGAGCAGTACTTC.

Turning to this clonotype: Compared with germline, one end of the junction differs, possibly owing to a read error. The J gene is TRBJ1-1, the V gene TRBV6-1; no clear D gene. The CDR3 sequence is 13 residues long. Germline-derived CDR1 and CDR2 are MNHNS and SASEGT. The DNA for the CDR3 is TGTGCCAGCAAAGCAGAGATGAACACTGATGCTTTCTTT. This codes for CASKAEMNTDAFF.

The chain has TRBV12-3 or TRBV12-4 and TRBJ2-2, with 7 bases identical to TRBD1. Losses at the gene ends were 6 bases for V and 0 bases for J; bases not matched to a gene: 16. This CDR3 is built from 19 residues. The CDR3 DNA follows: TGTGCCAGCAGCAAAAGGACAGGTACTTTTCCCTCGAACACCGGGGAGCTGTTTTTT. Its protein product is CASSKRTGTFPSNTGELFF.

Many counts were recorded for this clonotype. This rearrangement joins TRBV7-3 to TRBJ1-6; no clear D gene. V lost 6 bases, J lost 7 bases, and 13 bases lay in between. Germline CDR1 SGHTA, CDR2 FQGTGA. The CDR3 contains 14 residues. CDR3 nucleotides: TGTGCCAGCAGTGTGGGTACTGAGAATTCACCCCTCCACTTT. It specifies CASSVGTENSPLHF.

The rearrangement links TRBV9 to TRBJ2-7; 9 bases are shared with TRBD2. This CDR3 is 15 amino acids long. Germline V gene lookup returns CDR1 SGDLS and CDR2 YYNGEE. The ends lost 3 bases at V and 6 bases at J; junction bases unmatched: 10. CDR3 sequence: CASSANLAGLSEQYF. CDR3 in DNA: TGTGCCAGCAGCGCAAATCTAGCGGGGCTCTCCGAGCAGTACTTC. The full variable domain, rest sourced from reference TRBV9 and TRBJ2-7, is DSGVTQTPKHLITATGQRVTLRCSPRSGDLSVYWYQQSLDQGLQFLIQYYNGEERAKGNILERFSAQQFPDLHSELNLSSLELGDSALYFCASSANLAGLSEQYFGPGTRLTVT.

In its sample, this clonotype was seen once. This chain uses TRBV30 with TRBJ1-2, with D uncertain. Trimming cost V 1 base and J 4 bases, with 7 bases left between them. CDR3 length equals 12 residues. Per the germline V gene, CDR1 is GTSNPN and CDR2 is SVGIG (reference sequence). CDR3 in DNA: TGTGCCTGGAGTGCCGATCCCTATGGCTACACCTTC. This gives the protein CAWSADPYGYTF.

This clonotype has ten or more counts. The rearrangement uses TRBV7-2 and TRBJ1-1; D unclear. The germline V gene has CDR1 SGHTA and CDR2 FQGNSA. V shed 4 bases and J shed 3 bases, with 9 bases lying between them. The CDR3 runs to 13 residues. CDR3 region: CASSSQLDTEAFF. CDR3 DNA: TGTGCCAGCAGCTCCCAGTTGGACACTGAAGCTTTCTTT.

The gene calls are TRBV2 and TRBJ1-4, with TRBD1 matching over 8 bases. The CDR3 extends over 11 amino acids. V was clipped by 3 bases and J by 16 bases; unmatched bases: 4. Germline CDR1 reads SNHLY; CDR2 reads FYNNEI. The CDR3 coding sequence is TGTGCCAGCAGTGAGAGACAGGGGAGGTTTTTT. As protein: CASSERQGRFF.

About this clonotype itself: This clone may be a read error of a much larger clone one base away. V is TRBV25-1 and J is TRBJ1-2, with 10 bases lining up with TRBD1. The CDR3 has 14 residues. Germline values: CDR1 MGHDK, CDR2 SYGVNS. V lost 3 bases and J lost 6; bases outside the gene matches: 4. The CDR3 protein is CASSDSDRGHGYTF. Written as DNA, the CDR3 is TGTGCCAGCAGTGATTCTGACAGGGGGCATGGCTACACCTTC.

Many counts were recorded for this clonotype. The rearrangement joins TRBV2 to TRBJ1-3; 7 positions match TRBD1. CDR1 SNHLY and CDR2 FYNNEI come from the germline V gene. Trimming took 7 bases from V and 8 from J; bases not matched to a gene: 5. This CDR3 is 12 amino acids long. The CDR3 spells CASKTGWDTIYF. Here the CDR3 DNA reads TGTGCCAGCAAGACAGGGTGGGACACCATATATTTT.

V is TRBV2 and J is TRBJ1-1, with D perhaps TRBD1 (5 bases). V dropped 5 bases and J dropped 4 bases, with 17 bases sitting between them. The CDR3 runs 15 residues. The V gene's germline CDR1 is SNHLY and CDR2 FYNNEI. CDR3 protein: CASSYLGRYSTEAFF. The CDR3 DNA follows: TGTGCCAGCAGTTACTTGGGACGATACAGCACTGAAGCTTTCTTT.

This clonotype was found a few times. V and J are TRBV7-3 and TRBJ1-1, with 9 bases fitting TRBD1. CDR3 length: 13 residues. V trimming: 5 bases; J trimming: 6 bases; junction bases outside the gene matches: 4. Germline V gene sequence: CDR1 SGHTA, CDR2 FQGTGA. The CDR3 bases are TGTGCCAGCAGCCAGGACAGGGGCGCTGAAGCTTTCTTT. Encoded protein: CASSQDRGAEAFF.

This clonotype was seen at least ten times. The chain recombines TRBV2 with TRBJ2-7; TRBD2 agrees at 13 bases. The J segment lost 5 bases and the V segment lost 3 bases, leaving 4 bases of the junction unmatched. CDR3 length equals 15 residues. Germline-derived CDR1 and CDR2 are SNHLY and FYNNEI. This CDR3 reads CASSDGLAGVDEQYF. The DNA for the CDR3 is TGTGCCAGCAGTGACGGACTAGCGGGAGTGGACGAGCAGTACTTC.

This clonotype was counted at least ten times. J is TRBJ1-2 and V is TRBV7-9; D is unresolved. CDR1 and CDR2 from the germline V gene are SEHNR and FQNEAQ (reference sequence). The CDR3 covers 11 residues. V lost 1 base, J lost 12 bases, and 9 bases lay in between. The CDR3 loop reads CASSLDWFNTF. For the CDR3, the DNA is TGTGCCAGCAGCTTAGATTGGTTTAACACCTTC.

This clonotype was seen a few times. The J gene is TRBJ1-2, the V gene TRBV5-1, with TRBD1 matching 9 bases. From germline, CDR1 is SGHRS and CDR2 YFSETQ. The CDR3 consists of 14 residues. After removal of 4 bases from V and 3 bases from J, the junction contained 4 bases not matched to a gene. The CDR3 region is CASSEWTGDYGYTF. CDR3 nucleotide sequence: TGCGCCAGCAGCGAATGGACAGGGGACTATGGCTACACCTTC.

The chain is built from TRBV2 and TRBJ1-5, with D uncertain. The CDR3 contains 15 residues. Trimming shortened V by 4 bases and J by 0 bases, and 10 bases separated the two germline ends. Germline CDR1 reads SNHLY; CDR2 reads FYNNEI. The CDR3 spells CASSGTEPSNQPQHF. The CDR3 DNA is TGTGCCAGCAGTGGAACGGAACCTAGCAATCAGCCCCAGCATTTT.

This clonotype was counted only a few times. The chain uses TRBV2 and TRBJ2-5; TRBD1 matches at 8 bases. This CDR3 region has 13 residues. V dropped 7 bases and J dropped 2; count of bases not matched to a gene: 3. CDR1 SNHLY and CDR2 FYNNEI come from the germline V gene. The DNA for the CDR3 is TGTGCCAGCACCGGGACAGGACAAGAGACCCAGTACTTC. As protein: CASTGTGQETQYF.